This is a list of T cell receptor beta chains from one sample in a study of OX40 agonist ivuxolimab in advanced cancers. Sequencing used immunoSEQ multiplex PCR; TCRdb keeps in-frame clones, though not all of them. Of about 69,000 clones detected, about 90% appear once; the ten largest clones hold 13% to 15%. The sample consisted of CD4+ or CD8+ T cells sorted from blood, taken in a trial of the OX40 agonist ivuxolimab. These receptors came from an adult with an advanced solid tumor such as melanoma, head and neck, liver or kidney cancer. Both conserved end residues are trimmed from each CDR3. A clone size is listed for some rows: how often the clone was seen (once, few, many), or a class if it is expanded.

abundance | v_gene | CDR3aa
. | TRBV4-1 | ASSQVGLAGAGTDTQY
. | TRBV9 | ASSVGGSTGELF
. | TRBV4-3 | ASSQSSGRPTNNEQF
. | TRBV5-1 | ASSIGTGPSYEQY
. | TRBV27 | ASTSGLAGRQIGEQF
. | TRBV29-1 | SVVDRSYEQY
. | TRBV28 | ASSQQGGQPQH
. | TRBV7-6 | ASSLAGLINEQF
. | TRBV9 | ASSSSGTSGYNEQF
once | TRBV13 | ASSNTYGNEQF
. | TRBV30 | AWSSPGQRGAFYEQY
. | TRBV7-6 | ASSLGAGGPGTGELF
few | TRBV6-1 | ASQTGQMNTEAF
. | TRBV2 | ASTAGVETQY
. | TRBV28 | ASSLFTGSDTQY
. | TRBV28 | ASIHAGLGNEQF
. | TRBV27 | ASSLEGQGRFGYT
. | TRBV27 | ASSLSGTTYEQY
. | TRBV27 | ASSRGDQETQY
once | TRBV6-5 | ASSYKGELPYEQY
. | TRBV27 | ASRAGGLNEQY
. | TRBV10-3 | AISVLAERYNEQF
. | TRBV4-3 | ARFPEAEQY
. | TRBV29-1 | SVVTREEETQY
. | TRBV7-9 | ASSLERANEQF
. | TRBV11-3 | ASSLGPSTDTQY
. | TRBV7-8 | ASSASSYEQY
. | TRBV10-1 | ASSESRNGGETQY
. | TRBV6-6 | ASSSGEPTDTQY
. | TRBV6-1 | ASSAPVDGGRYEQY
. | TRBV7-8 | ASSWEANQPQH
once | TRBV11-2 | ASSQWAYGSYEQY
. | TRBV6-6 | ASSYSDRGYEQY
. | TRBV2 | AIAVMAYEQY
. | TRBV30 | AWSTIRSKETQY
. | TRBV4-3 | ASSQEVLYGTGMNQPQH
. | TRBV4-2 | ASSLGYNEQF
. | TRBV4-3 | ASSHGTSGTLNEQY
. | TRBV28 | ASSFEDVAGAGEQF
. | TRBV27 | ASSLLAGDGEQF